Each of the 20 T cell receptor beta chains below was sequenced from the same sample in a study of T cell responses to AZD1222 COVID-19 vaccine (dated by TCRdb to the early 2020s). To prepare the library, the immunoSEQ multiplex PCR assay was applied. Entries here come from immuneACCESS through TCRdb and include only in-frame sequences with V and J called. Some clones fail to appear in such tables; in the studies checked, an unresolved V gene covers under half of the shortfall, and the cause of the remainder is unknown. A total of about 140,000 clones appear in this sample, around 90% of them only once. The top ten hold approximately 4.7% of the sample. The time point label, read with the paper, signifies: baseline before first vaccination. Sequenced material: peripheral blood, taken on day 0 of AZD1222 vaccination. The source is an adult in good health.

This sequence joins TRBV3-1 (or the pseudogene TRBV3-2) and TRBJ1-2; TRBD1 is a possible D gene (5 bases). Trimming took off 0 bases at V and 4 bases at J, with 6 bases between the two ends. Germline V lookup: CDR1 LGHDT, CDR2 YNNKEL (reference sequence). The CDR3 has 13 residues. The CDR3 spells CASSQETVYGYTF. The CDR3 nucleotides read TGTGCCAGCAGCCAAGAGACAGTCTATGGCTACACCTTC.

V usage is TRBV6-5 and J usage is TRBJ1-1; tentative D call: TRBD1 (5 bases). V lost 6 bases to trimming and J lost 1 base, with 15 bases between them. This CDR3 is built from 15 residues. Germline values: CDR1 MNHEY, CDR2 SVGAGI. The CDR3 region is CASSKYGGTNTEAFF. The CDR3, as DNA: TGTGCCAGCAGCAAGTACGGGGGTACGAACACTGAAGCTTTCTTT.

The chain couples TRBV2 to TRBJ2-2, with 7 positions matching TRBD1. Germline CDR1 reads SNHLY; CDR2 reads FYNNEI. V lost 6 bases, J lost 4 bases, and 5 bases stayed unmatched. The CDR3 length is 14 residues. The CDR3 DNA sequence: TGTGCCAGCAGCGACAGGGTGCGCACCGGGGAGCTGTTTTTT. This encodes CASSDRVRTGELFF. Together with reference TRBV2 and TRBJ2-2, the CDR3 gives the full variable domain: EPEVTQTPSHQVTQMGQEVILRCVPISNHLYFYWYRQILGQKVEFLVSFYNNEISEKSEIFDDQFSVERPDGSNFTLKIRSTKLEDSAMYFCASSDRVRTGELFFGEGSRLTVL.

The J gene is TRBJ1-2, the V gene TRBV5-4; 7 bases align to TRBD1. J gave up 4 bases and V 0 bases, and 0 bases lay outside the gene matches. This CDR3 has 13 amino acids. CDR1 and CDR2 (germline): SGHNT, YYREEE (reference sequence). CDR3: CASSLGTGYGYTF. Written as DNA, the CDR3 is TGTGCCAGCAGCTTGGGGACAGGCTATGGCTACACCTTC.

The chain has TRBV4-1 and TRBJ1-2; D unresolved. The CDR3 has 15 amino acids. CDR1 is MGHRA, CDR2 YSYEKL, per germline. Trimming removed 1 base from V and 5 bases from J, with 14 bases in between. This chain's CDR3 is CASSQVRAANYGYTF. In DNA form, the CDR3 reads TGCGCCAGCAGCCAAGTCCGGGCAGCGAATTATGGCTACACCTTC.

The V call is TRBV3-1 (or the pseudogene TRBV3-2), the J call TRBJ2-5, with D maybe TRBD2 (5 bases). CDR1 and CDR2 from the germline V gene are LGHDT and YNNKEL (reference sequence). V dropped 1 base and J dropped 5 bases, with 14 bases sitting between them. The CDR3 is made up of 15 amino acids. CDR3 protein: CASSQGLGVGETQYF. CDR3 sequence (DNA): TGTGCCAGCAGCCAAGGGCTCGGGGTGGGGGAGACCCAGTACTTC.

This clone was counted only a few times. The V call is TRBV6-5, the J call TRBJ1-2; D gene uncertain. Germline V gene sequence: CDR1 MNHEY, CDR2 SVGAGI. The CDR3 extends over 13 amino acids. Trimming left V 0 bases short and J 0 bases short, with 2 bases between. CDR3 in amino acids: CASSYSTNYGYTF. CDR3 DNA sequence: TGTGCCAGCAGTTACTCGACTAACTATGGCTACACCTTC.

The CDR3 spells CASSKPIPGLAGDKYEQYF. The CDR3 bases are TGTGCCAGCAGCAAACCAATACCGGGACTAGCGGGGGACAAGTACGAGCAGTACTTC. This chain links TRBV13 with TRBJ2-7, with 14 nucleotides matching TRBD2. V shed 5 bases and J 4 bases; nucleotides not matched to a gene: 16. This CDR3 is built from 19 residues. Germline V gene lookup returns CDR1 PRHDT and CDR2 FYEKMQ (reference sequence).

The J gene is TRBJ2-4, the V gene TRBV19; maybe TRBD2 (5 bases). CDR1 and CDR2 from the germline V gene are LNHDA and SQIVND (reference sequence). Trimming stripped 5 bases from V and 0 bases from J, with 8 bases between. This CDR3 comprises 14 residues. The CDR3 sequence is CASSYEGAKNIQYF. DNA of the CDR3: TGTGCCAGTAGTTACGAGGGAGCCAAAAACATTCAGTACTTC.

This chain uses TRBV6-5 with TRBJ1-3; no clear D gene. The germline V gene has CDR1 MNHEY and CDR2 SVGAGI. The CDR3 is 16 residues long. The germline V and J ends were trimmed by 0 bases and 7 bases, with 16 bases remaining between them. CDR3 DNA: TGTGCCAGCAGTTACTCCTTACGGGGAAGTGGGAACACCATATATTTT. This translates into CASSYSLRGSGNTIYF.

The gene calls are TRBV2 and TRBJ1-5; TRBD1 matches at 12 bases. Per the germline V gene, CDR1 is SNHLY and CDR2 is FYNNEI. The CDR3 spans 16 residues. V dropped 5 bases and J dropped 6; count of bases not matched to a gene: 8. Here the CDR3 reads CASSSHGTGGVQPQHF. The CDR3 DNA sequence: TGTGCCAGCAGTTCACACGGGACAGGGGGCGTTCAGCCCCAGCATTTT.

This chain connects TRBV13 to TRBJ1-1; D not certain. V gave up 5 bases and J gave up 0 bases, with 7 bases separating them. The CDR3 covers 13 residues. Per germline, CDR1 PRHDT and CDR2 FYEKMQ (reference sequence). CDR3 loop: CASSPTMNTEAFF. Written as DNA, the CDR3 is TGTGCCAGCAGCCCCACAATGAACACTGAAGCTTTCTTT.

This clone was picked up one time. The V and J genes are TRBV15 and TRBJ1-5; D is uncertain. The germline V gene encodes CDR1 LNHNV and CDR2 YYDKDF (reference sequence). There are 15 residues in the CDR3. V was clipped by 5 bases and J by 0 bases, with 11 bases between them. The CDR3 loop reads CATSQITSSNQPQHF. The CDR3 DNA is TGTGCCACCAGCCAAATCACATCTAGCAATCAGCCCCAGCATTTT.

A few counts support this clone. The CDR3 sequence: CASSERIGSTDTQYF. The CDR3 nucleotides read TGTGCCAGCAGTGAAAGGATTGGGTCCACAGATACGCAGTATTTT. The rearrangement joins TRBV6-1 to TRBJ2-3; no clear D. CDR1 and CDR2 (germline): MNHNS, SASEGT. V was trimmed by 2 bases and J by 2 bases, leaving 11 bases between them. The CDR3 is made up of 15 amino acids.

The J gene is TRBJ1-1, the V gene TRBV4-2; 8 bases fit TRBD1. The CDR3 sequence is 16 residues long. Germline assignment: CDR1 LGHNA and CDR2 YNFKEQ. V was clipped by 4 bases and J by 3 bases; unmatched bases: 10. The CDR3 loop is CASSPGRTGRDTEAFF. CDR3 sequence (DNA): TGTGCCAGCAGCCCGGGTAGGACAGGGAGGGACACTGAAGCTTTCTTT.

The chain links TRBV7-2 to TRBJ2-7, with 7 positions matching TRBD2. The CDR3 runs 14 residues. V lost 2 bases to trimming and J lost 7 bases; unmatched junction nucleotides: 8. The germline gives CDR1 SGHTA, CDR2 FQGNSA. The CDR3 nucleotides are TGTGCCAGCAGCTTACACGGGGGGTTGGGGGAGCAGTACTTC. This encodes CASSLHGGLGEQYF.

This rearrangement joins TRBV15 to TRBJ2-5, with TRBD2 identical over 9 bases. Germline loops: CDR1 LNHNV, CDR2 YYDKDF (reference sequence). V gave up 0 bases and J gave up 5 bases; unmatched junction bases: 16. This CDR3 contains 19 residues. CDR3 loop: CATSRDGTSGGSPKETQYF. The CDR3 DNA follows: TGTGCCACCAGCAGAGATGGCACAAGCGGGGGGTCACCAAAGGAGACCCAGTACTTC.

The chain employs TRBV11-3 and TRBJ2-7; the match to TRBD2 covers 13 bases. The CDR3 has 16 residues. V was clipped by 5 bases and J by 5 bases; unmatched bases: 9. The germline V gene has CDR1 SGHNT and CDR2 YENEEA. CDR3 sequence reads: CASSQGTSGAADEQYF. The DNA for the CDR3 is TGTGCCAGCAGCCAAGGGACTAGCGGGGCCGCGGACGAGCAGTACTTC.

About this clone: Mismatch with germline at one junction end may stem from a read error. The chain carries TRBV7-7 and TRBJ2-1; 9 bases are shared with TRBD1. The germline CDR1 and CDR2 sequences are SSHAT and FNYEAQ (reference sequence). The CDR3 has 14 amino acids. CDR3 protein: CASSLGQGYDEQFF. The CDR3 DNA is TGTGCTAGCAGCTTAGGACAGGGGTATGATGAGCAGTTCTTC.

The chain carries TRBV2 and TRBJ1-1; 8 bases align to TRBD1. Germline-derived CDR1 and CDR2 are SNHLY and FYNNEI. The J segment lost 1 base and the V segment lost 5 bases, leaving 3 bases of the junction unmatched. This CDR3 has 14 amino acids. For the CDR3, the DNA is TGTGCCAGCAGTAAGGGACAGGAGAACACTGAAGCTTTCTTT. This sequence encodes CASSKGQENTEAFF.